The 17 T cell receptor beta chains given below trace back to one sample, sequenced in a study of cytomegalovirus exposure and HLA in healthy donors. Primers: 60 Vbeta forward and 13 Jbeta reverse. Repertoires were generated with immunoSEQ multiplex PCR, while TCRdb's copy carries only in-frame clones and drops some. The sample comprises about 230,000 clones, around 80% of which are singletons, and less than 0.6% rests with the top ten. Sequencing was carried out using PBMCs. Receptor source: a boy younger than 18 in good health and CMV-seronegative.

There are a few counts of this clone. The chain carries TRBV30 and TRBJ1-6, with D possibly TRBD1 on 5 matching bases. The CDR3 is 13 amino acids. Germline V gene sequence: CDR1 GTSNPN, CDR2 SVGIG (reference sequence). The V gene lost 4 bases and the J gene lost 13 bases, with 17 bases spanning the gap. The CDR3 sequence is CAWNPEGHVPLHF. The DNA for the CDR3 is TGTGCCTGGAATCCTGAAGGACACGTCCCCCTCCACTTT.

This clone was seen many times. The J gene is TRBJ1-6, the V gene TRBV5-8; no definite D call. V lost 1 base and J lost 4, with 9 bases in between. Germline V gene sequence: CDR1 SGHTS, CDR2 YDEGEE. This CDR3 is 15 amino acids long. Here the CDR3 DNA reads TGTGCCAGCAGCTTGCACCGCACTTATAATTCACCCCTCCACTTT. This gives the protein CASSLHRTYNSPLHF.

This chain uses TRBV13 with TRBJ2-5, with a possible D match to TRBD1 (5 bases). The J call may be in error: the DNA end matches TRBJ2-7 better. In germline, CDR1 is PRHDT, CDR2 FYEKMQ (reference sequence). This CDR3 contains 13 residues. The CDR3 loop is CASSLQALYEQYF. Written as DNA, the CDR3 is TGTGCCAGCAGCCTACAGGCCCTCTACGAGCAGTACTTC.

The chain carries TRBV19 and TRBJ1-1; the match to TRBD1 covers 7 bases. Trimming at V came to 3 bases and at J to 0 bases, leaving 4 bases not matched to a gene. CDR1 is LNHDA and CDR2 is SQIVND in the germline V gene (reference sequence). The CDR3 consists of 15 residues. The DNA of the CDR3 is TGTGCCAGTAGTATTTTGGGACAGCTGAACACTGAAGCTTTCTTT. Its translation is CASSILGQLNTEAFF.

A remark on this clone: Different DNA sequences within this sample yield the same CDR3. This rearrangement joins TRBV30 to TRBJ1-5; 7 bases line up with TRBD1. Germline values: CDR1 GTSNPN, CDR2 SVGIG (reference sequence). Trimming cost V 1 base and J 7 bases; bases outside gene matches: 4. The CDR3 spans 13 residues. The CDR3 DNA is TGTGCCTGGAGTGGACAGGGAGACCAGCCCCAGCATTTT. It yields the protein CAWSGQGDQPQHF.

V gene TRBV27 combines with J gene TRBJ2-7, with TRBD2 matching 9 bases. V lost 3 bases to trimming and J lost 2 bases; unmatched junction nucleotides: 2. In germline, CDR1 is MNHEY, CDR2 SMNVEV (reference sequence). CDR3 size: 14 residues. Here the CDR3 DNA reads TGTGCCAGCAGTTTCGGCGGGGGGGCCTACGAGCAGTACTTC. This sequence encodes CASSFGGGAYEQYF.

This chain uses TRBV11-2 with TRBJ1-1; no reliable D call. The CDR3 consists of 15 residues. The germline V and J ends were trimmed by 5 bases and 3 bases, with 16 bases remaining between them. From germline, CDR1 is SGHAT and CDR2 FQNNGV. CDR3 DNA: TGTGCCAGCAGCGTATACATGATGCGGGACACTGAAGCTTTCTTT. Protein: CASSVYMMRDTEAFF.

The V call is TRBV11-2, the J call TRBJ2-5; D perhaps matches TRBD1 (5 bases). There are 13 residues in the CDR3. V was pared by 5 bases and J by 1 base, with 8 bases between. From germline, CDR1 is SGHAT and CDR2 FQNNGV. CDR3 sequence reads: CASSRQPQETQYF. CDR3 sequence (DNA): TGTGCCAGCAGCCGACAGCCCCAAGAGACCCAGTACTTC.

The count of this clone is one. The chain links TRBV9 to TRBJ2-5; TRBD2 matches 11 bases. Germline V gene data show CDR1 as SGDLS and CDR2 as YYNGEE. The CDR3 sequence is 16 residues long. With V trimmed by 2 bases and J by 1 base, 4 bases remained unmatched. The CDR3 loop is CASSVGTSGFQETQYF. The CDR3, as DNA: TGTGCCAGCAGCGTGGGGACTAGCGGCTTCCAAGAGACCCAGTACTTC.

This chain connects TRBV29-1 to TRBJ2-1; 8 nucleotides match TRBD2. Germline V gene lookup returns CDR1 SQVTM and CDR2 ANQGSEA. V lost 6 bases, J lost 6 bases, and 10 bases stayed unmatched. The CDR3 has 14 amino acids. CDR3 nucleotides: TGCAGCGTGTCGGGAGGGCCCTTTTCCAATGAGCAGTTCTTC. This sequence encodes CSVSGGPFSNEQFF.

The CDR3 protein is CASSRSLRSPTDTQYF. The CDR3 DNA reads TGTGCCAGCAGTCGATCCTTGCGGAGCCCCACAGATACGCAGTATTTT. The chain is built from TRBV2 and TRBJ2-3; D remains ambiguous. V was shortened by 5 bases and J by 2 bases, with 17 bases between the two germline ends. The CDR3 has 16 residues. The germline V gene encodes CDR1 SNHLY and CDR2 FYNNEI. The variable domain in full, with the rest retrieved from reference TRBV2 and TRBJ2-3, is EPEVTQTPSHQVTQMGQEVILRCVPISNHLYFYWYRQILGQKVEFLVSFYNNEISEKSEIFDDQFSVERPDGSNFTLKIRSTKLEDSAMYFCASSRSLRSPTDTQYFGPGTRLTVL.

The J gene is TRBJ1-6, the V gene TRBV11-2; no definite D call. The length of the CDR3 is 14 residues. Trimming cost V 1 base and J 6 bases, with 7 bases left between them. Germline CDR1 SGHAT, CDR2 FQNNGV. CDR3 sequence: CASSLVGFNSPLHF. The CDR3 DNA reads TGTGCCAGCAGCTTAGTCGGTTTTAATTCACCCCTCCACTTT.

This chain connects TRBV5-6 to TRBJ2-3; the D is unclear. There are 19 residues in the CDR3. Trimming pared 1 base from V and 4 bases from J, leaving 25 bases between. Germline V gene lookup returns CDR1 SGHDT and CDR2 YYEEEE. The DNA of the CDR3 is TGTGCCAGCAGCTTGATTGCAGGCAACAGTCGCGTTGTTCCAGATACGCAGTATTTT. It encodes CASSLIAGNSRVVPDTQYF.

The chain couples TRBV5-1 to TRBJ2-1, with 7 bases fitting TRBD2. The CDR3 is made up of 13 amino acids. Germline V gene sequence: CDR1 SGHRS, CDR2 YFSETQ. Trimming at V came to 7 bases and at J to 4 bases, leaving 5 bases not matched to a gene. This CDR3 is CASQIAGYNEQFF. CDR3 coding DNA: TGCGCCAGCCAGATAGCGGGTTACAATGAGCAGTTCTTC. The variable domain in full, with the rest retrieved from reference TRBV5-1 and TRBJ2-1, is KAGVTQTPRYLIKTRGQQVTLSCSPISGHRSVSWYQQTPGQGLQFLFEYFSETQRNKGNFPGRFSGRQFSNSRSEMNVSTLELGDSALYLCASQIAGYNEQFFGPGTRLTVL.

V is TRBV5-1 and J is TRBJ2-7; possible D gene TRBD2, 6 bases. This CDR3 region has 14 residues. Looked up from germline, CDR1 is SGHRS and CDR2 is YFSETQ. The germline V and J ends were trimmed by 0 bases and 5 bases, with 12 bases remaining between them. CDR3 sequence reads: CASSLEEGFDEQYF. The CDR3 bases are TGCGCCAGCAGCTTGGAGGAGGGTTTCGACGAGCAGTACTTC.

The V gene is TRBV11-2, the J gene TRBJ2-1; a possible D gene is TRBD2 (5 bases). This CDR3 is 15 amino acids long. CDR1 SGHAT and CDR2 FQNNGV come from the germline V gene. With 2 bases removed from V and 6 bases from J, the gap between germline ends came to 14 bases. The CDR3: CASSLRGVGSNEQFF. The DNA of the CDR3 is TGTGCCAGCAGCTTACGGGGAGTCGGGTCCAATGAGCAGTTCTTC.

The chain recombines TRBV7-2 with TRBJ2-7, with 11 bases lining up with TRBD2. V lost 3 bases and J lost 7; bases outside the gene matches: 8. Germline V gene data show CDR1 as SGHTA and CDR2 as FQGNSA. The CDR3 totals 15 residues. This CDR3 reads CASSLDSGGAREQYF. The CDR3 DNA sequence: TGTGCCAGCAGCTTGGATAGCGGGGGGGCCAGGGAGCAGTACTTC.